This T cell receptor (beta chain) stems from a study of OX40 agonist ivuxolimab in advanced cancers. This clone was detected only a few times. Trimming left V 0 bases short and J 1 base short, with 9 bases between. The CDR3 is 15 residues long. The germline V gene has CDR1 LNHDA and CDR2 SQIVND (reference sequence). Assay: immunoSEQ multiplex PCR; the TCRdb copy retains only in-frame clones and omits some. This sample has 80,000 to 130,000 clones, with about nine tenths found just once. The V gene is TRBV19, the J gene TRBJ1-2; no clear D gene. The receptor comes from an adult with an advanced solid tumor such as melanoma, head and neck, liver or kidney cancer. This specimen was CD4+ or CD8+ T cells sorted from blood, taken in a trial of the OX40 agonist ivuxolimab. As DNA, the CDR3 is TGTGCCAGTAGTATAGATCATACAGTTAACTATGGCTACACCTTC. Its translation: CASSIDHTVNYGYTF.